The following is a T cell receptor (beta chain) sequence with its context. Original analysis: Quantification of nucleated cells was approximated via reference gene primer amplification. Only in-frame clones appear in the TCRdb table, and some are missing; sequencing was by immunoSEQ multiplex PCR. V and J calls and clone size follow that table, whereas D and trimming were derived from the DNA. The sample includes about 71,000 clones, about three quarters seen only once; the top ten take under 30%. This record comes from a study of blood T cell repertoires in COVID-19. The CDR3 totals 15 residues. J gave up 2 bases and V 5 bases, and 7 bases lay outside the gene matches. The germline V gene has CDR1 SGHAT and CDR2 FQNNGV.

The chain couples TRBV11-2 to TRBJ2-3, with 7 bases identical to TRBD2. The sequenced sample was peripheral blood. The clonotype was recovered from a woman at least 80 years old with active or convalescent COVID-19. The CDR3 region is CASSRGGVNTDTQYF. CDR3 DNA sequence: TGTGCCAGCAGCCGTGGGGGGGTGAACACAGATACGCAGTATTTT.